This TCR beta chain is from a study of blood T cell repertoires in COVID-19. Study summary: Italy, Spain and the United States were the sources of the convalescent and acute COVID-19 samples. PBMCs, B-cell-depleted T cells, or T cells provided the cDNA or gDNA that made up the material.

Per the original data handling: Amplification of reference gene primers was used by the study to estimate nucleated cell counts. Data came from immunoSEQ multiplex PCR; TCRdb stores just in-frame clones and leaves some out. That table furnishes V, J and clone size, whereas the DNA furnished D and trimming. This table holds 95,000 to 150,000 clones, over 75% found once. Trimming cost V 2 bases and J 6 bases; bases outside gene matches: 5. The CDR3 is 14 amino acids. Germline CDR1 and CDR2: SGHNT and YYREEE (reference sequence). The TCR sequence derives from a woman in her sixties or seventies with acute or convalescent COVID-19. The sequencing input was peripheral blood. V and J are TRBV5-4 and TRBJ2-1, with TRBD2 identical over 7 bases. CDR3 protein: CASSFGRGGNEQFF. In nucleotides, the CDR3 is TGTGCCAGCAGCTTTGGCCGCGGGGGCAATGAGCAGTTCTTC.